This T cell receptor beta chain stems from a study of blood T cell repertoires in COVID-19. Study summary: Samples of COVID-19 (acute and convalescent) were obtained from the United States, Italy and Spain.

The CDR3 loop spans 15 amino acids. Per germline, CDR1 SGHTA and CDR2 FQGNSA. V gave up 5 bases and J gave up 2 bases; unmatched junction bases: 8. TCRdb keeps only in-frame clones here, not all; method: immunoSEQ multiplex PCR. The top ten clones hold 2.5% to 3% of a sample with under 200,000 clones, 84% of them seen once. The chain has TRBV7-2 and TRBJ2-7; the match to TRBD2 covers 8 bases. The TCR sequence derives from a woman of 80 years or more with COVID-19, enrolled during active disease. Sample: peripheral blood. This CDR3 is CASSVSGATTYEQYF. Written as DNA, the CDR3 is TGTGCCAGCAGCGTTAGCGGGGCGACAACCTACGAGCAGTACTTC. Full variable domain (outside the CDR3, taken from reference TRBV7-2 and TRBJ2-7): GAGVSQSPSNKVTEKGKDVELRCDPISGHTALYWYRQSLGQGLEFLIYFQGNSAPDKSGLPSDRFSAERTGGSVSTLTIQRTQQEDSAVYLCASSVSGATTYEQYFGPGTRLTVT.